The text below deals with one T cell receptor (beta chain). This clonotype was recorded many times. It lacks a known antigen. No base-level quality is on record; no much larger clone is a single base apart. This specimen comes from a study of patients and donors after allogeneic stem cell transplantation (dated by TCRdb to the early 2020s). Library prep was done by RT-PCR. Sequencing took place on a NextSeq 550. The public reads were reanalyzed by TCRdb: fastp trimming at Q25, MiXCR alignment, in-frame beta chains only. Under each unique CDR3 protein, matching rows form one entry showing the most common genes and DNA. In this sample the table shows 25,000 to 35,000 distinct CDR3 sequences, under 7.5% of which occur a single time. Together, the top ten hold about a third of the sample. Between the V and J ends, shortened by 4 bases and 10 bases respectively, the junction contains 20 bases. From the cysteine up to the phenylalanine, the CDR3 has a length of 15 residues. Just the 45-base CDR3 DNA is kept, in frame starting at base 1. The germline V gene encodes CDR1 SGHDN and CDR2 FVKESK.

The chain was built from TRBV14 and TRBJ2-1; tentative D gene TRBD2, with 6 bases matching. This clonotype was sampled from a human donor who was either an allogeneic HSCT recipient or a stem cell or donor lymphocyte infusion donor (not recorded which). It is not recorded whose cells these are; they may come from a transplant donor. The sequencing input was blood, either unsorted or a sorted T cell fraction (not recorded which). The CDR3 region: CASSPPLTGAEEQFF. Here is the DNA: TGTGCCAGCAGCCCTCCCCTCACGGGAGCGGAGGAGCAGTTCTTC.